A single sample is the source of the 21 T cell receptor beta chains below, sequenced in a study of blood T cells in healthy people across ages. For the second PCR, which ran for roughly 7 to 11 cycles, a sample-barcoded 5' primer and a J-beta primer mix were used. MiXCR, run by TCRdb on the 5' RACE reads, gives a single entry per CDR3 protein. The table records fewer than 2,000,000 distinct CDR3 sequences, approximately 39% of them present only once. The sequenced sample consisted of blood. The receptors come from a human donor in good health.

This clonotype was seen only a few times. This rearrangement joins TRBV24-1 to TRBJ1-2; D gene unclear. CDR1 and CDR2 from the germline V gene are KGHDR and SFDVKD. The CDR3 covers 14 residues. V shed 0 bases and J shed 0 bases, with 4 bases lying between them. The CDR3: CATSDLAANYGYTF. The CDR3 DNA reads TGTGCCACCAGTGATTTGGCCGCTAACTATGGCTACACCTTC.

The V call is TRBV4-1, the J call TRBJ1-2, with D perhaps matching TRBD1 (5 bases). Germline CDR1 and CDR2: MGHRA and YSYEKL. Trimming pared 0 bases from V and 2 bases from J, leaving 10 bases between. The CDR3 extends over 15 amino acids. As DNA, the CDR3 is TGCGCCAGCAGCCAAGAAAGGGGCGGGAACTATGGCTACACCTTC. The encoded protein is CASSQERGGNYGYTF.

V is TRBV20-1 and J is TRBJ2-1; D is uncertain. CDR1 and CDR2 from the germline V gene are DFQATT and SNEGSKA (reference sequence). The V end lost 2 bases, the J end lost 1 base, and 9 bases lay between the germline ends. CDR3 length: 14 amino acids. The CDR3 loop reads CSARQAPSYNEQFF. The DNA for the CDR3 is TGCAGTGCTAGACAAGCACCTTCCTACAATGAGCAGTTCTTC.

The rearrangement joins TRBV4-2 to TRBJ1-2; 9 positions agree with TRBD1. The ends lost 4 bases at V and 6 bases at J; junction bases unmatched: 6. In germline, CDR1 is LGHNA, CDR2 YNFKEQ. This CDR3 has 14 amino acids. The CDR3 DNA sequence: TGTGCCAGCAGCCCGGACAGGGGTATTCATGGCTACACCTTC. Translated, it gives CASSPDRGIHGYTF.

This clonotype has just a few counts. The rearrangement uses TRBV9 and TRBJ2-2; D might be TRBD2 (7 bases). Per germline, CDR1 SGDLS and CDR2 YYNGEE. V gave up 3 bases and J gave up 0 bases, with 12 bases separating them. This CDR3 comprises 16 residues. CDR3 in amino acids: CASSARGAPNTGELFF. The CDR3 bases are TGTGCCAGCAGCGCTCGGGGGGCCCCGAACACCGGGGAGCTGTTTTTT.

This chain links TRBV12-3 or TRBV12-4 with TRBJ1-1; TRBD1 matches at 9 bases. This CDR3 comprises 15 residues. After removal of 5 bases from V and 3 bases from J, the junction contained 7 bases not matched to a gene. This chain's CDR3 is CASSPGTGLYTEAFF. The CDR3 DNA reads as TGTGCCAGCAGTCCCGGGACAGGGCTGTACACTGAAGCTTTCTTT.

Only a few counts were recorded for this clonotype. CDR3 region: CASSQVVTPAVDGYTF. The CDR3 DNA reads TGCGCCAGCAGCCAAGTGGTGACACCCGCGGTGGATGGCTACACCTTC. V and J are TRBV4-1 and TRBJ1-2; D ambiguous. The CDR3 covers 16 residues. Germline V CDR1 and CDR2: MGHRA, YSYEKL. Trimming took off 1 base at V and 6 bases at J, with 18 bases between the two ends.

This sequence joins TRBV4-2 and TRBJ2-5, with D perhaps TRBD1 (6 bases). Between the trimmed V and J ends, which lost 3 bases and 1 base, there was a span of 21 bases. Germline V gives CDR1 LGHNA, CDR2 YNFKEQ. The length of the CDR3 is 18 residues. The CDR3 coding sequence is TGTGCCAGCAGCCAGACTTCGGCCGGGACAAGAAGCCAAGAGACCCAGTACTTC. Its translation is CASSQTSAGTRSQETQYF.

With respect to this clonotype: One end of the junction is discordant with germline, which a read error may explain. The chain is built from TRBV24-1 and TRBJ2-1; D tentatively reads TRBD1 or TRBD2 (5 bases each). Germline CDR1 reads KGHDR; CDR2 reads SFDVKD. This CDR3 comprises 17 residues. The CDR3: CAASDPTGTVSYNEQFF. The CDR3 nucleotides are TGTGCCGCCAGTGACCCAACCGGGACGGTCTCCTACAATGAGCAGTTCTTC.

The rearrangement uses TRBV6-4 and TRBJ2-1; D is undetermined. The V end was cut by 3 bases, the J end by 5 bases, with 11 bases between. Per germline, CDR1 MRHNA and CDR2 SNTAGT. The CDR3 contains 14 residues. The DNA for the CDR3 is TGTGCCAGCAGTGAAGAAGAACTGAACAATGAGCAGTTCTTC. Translating gives CASSEEELNNEQFF.

The rearrangement joins TRBV7-2 to TRBJ2-5; TRBD1 is a possible D gene (6 bases). CDR3 length equals 13 residues. Germline values: CDR1 SGHTA, CDR2 FQGNSA. V lost 2 bases to trimming and J lost 14 bases, with 18 bases between them. The DNA for the CDR3 is TGTGCCAGCAGCTTATTGGGACACTCAATAACCTACTTC. This encodes CASSLLGHSITYF.

The V gene is TRBV5-1, the J gene TRBJ1-2; D uncertain. Trimming took 2 bases from V and 6 from J, leaving 8 bases between them. In germline, CDR1 is SGHRS, CDR2 YFSETQ. There are 12 residues in the CDR3. CDR3 loop: CASSLGFNGYTF. CDR3 sequence (DNA): TGCGCCAGCAGCTTAGGATTCAATGGCTACACCTTC.

The sample holds one count of this clonotype. The chain employs TRBV11-2 and TRBJ1-2; TRBD1 matches 7 bases. Looked up from germline, CDR1 is SGHAT and CDR2 is FQNNGV. The CDR3 loop spans 15 amino acids. V was pared by 1 base and J by 4 bases, with 6 bases of the junction left unmatched. The CDR3 DNA is TGTGCCAGCAGCTTAGCAAGGGGGCCTACCTATGGCTACACCTTC. Translated: CASSLARGPTYGYTF.

The genes are TRBV20-1 and TRBJ2-5; 7 bases agree with TRBD2. Germline V gene data show CDR1 as DFQATT and CDR2 as SNEGSKA (reference sequence). The CDR3 is 15 amino acids. V lost 7 bases to trimming and J lost 5 bases; unmatched junction nucleotides: 16. The CDR3 sequence: CSVVGGVFGPETQYF. For the CDR3, the DNA is TGCAGTGTAGTGGGGGGGGTCTTTGGCCCGGAGACCCAGTACTTC.

The chain recombines TRBV5-1 with TRBJ1-2; the match to TRBD1 covers 9 bases. Germline V gene sequence: CDR1 SGHRS, CDR2 YFSETQ. J was trimmed by 5 bases and V by 6 bases; bases with no gene match: 11. This CDR3 is built from 15 residues. The CDR3 is CASTAGTGSSYGYTF. The CDR3 DNA reads as TGCGCCAGCACCGCCGGGACAGGGTCTTCTTATGGCTACACCTTC.

CDR3 DNA: TGTGCCAGCAGTCCCCAGGGGGCTTTCACTGAAGCTTTCTTT. Translation gives CASSPQGAFTEAFF. The chain uses TRBV12-3 or TRBV12-4 and TRBJ1-1, with 8 bases matching TRBD1. The CDR3 spans 14 residues. J gave up 4 bases and V 5 bases, and 6 bases lay outside the gene matches.

This clonotype was counted a few times. V is TRBV5-1 and J is TRBJ2-1, with 7 positions matching TRBD1. With V trimmed by 1 base and J by 5 bases, 6 bases remained unmatched. This CDR3 has 15 amino acids. Germline values: CDR1 SGHRS, CDR2 YFSETQ. CDR3 protein: CASSLFEGANNEQFF. CDR3 nucleotide sequence: TGCGCCAGCAGCTTGTTTGAGGGGGCCAACAATGAGCAGTTCTTC.

This clonotype has more than one count but fewer than ten. J is TRBJ2-3 and V is TRBV7-6; TRBD1 agrees at 11 bases. Germline CDR1 and CDR2: SGHVS and FNYEAQ. The CDR3 contains 15 residues. V lost 2 bases, J lost 5 bases, and 3 bases stayed unmatched. The CDR3 region has the DNA TGTGCCAGCAGCTTACCGGGACAGGGGGAAGATACGCAGTATTTT. Its translation: CASSLPGQGEDTQYF.

The chain couples TRBV15 to TRBJ2-4, with D possibly matching TRBD1 (6 bases). The CDR3 is 19 residues long. The germline gives CDR1 LNHNV, CDR2 YYDKDF (reference sequence). Deletions cut 1 base from V and 4 bases from J, with 23 bases between. The CDR3 region is CATSRVKLGDTPRKNIQYF. CDR3 bases: TGTGCCACCAGCAGAGTTAAGTTGGGGGACACCCCCCGAAAAAACATTCAGTACTTC. Together with reference TRBV15 and TRBJ2-4, the CDR3 gives the full variable domain: DAMVIQNPRYQVTQFGKPVTLSCSQTLNHNVMYWYQQKSSQAPKLLFHYYDKDFNNEADTPDNFQSRRPNTSFCFLDIRSPGLGDTAMYLCATSRVKLGDTPRKNIQYFGAGTRLSVL.

This clonotype appeared a few times. This chain links TRBV5-6 with TRBJ1-1; TRBD1 agrees at 8 bases. Germline lookup yields CDR1 SGHDT and CDR2 YYEEEE. J lost 4 bases, V lost 8 bases, and 10 bases had no gene match. CDR3 length: 14 residues. The CDR3 coding sequence is TGTGCCAGTAGTTTGACAGGGGTGGCCACTGAAGCTTTCTTT. This encodes CASSLTGVATEAFF.

J is TRBJ1-2 and V is TRBV12-3 or TRBV12-4; D gene ambiguous. The CDR3 runs to 12 residues. The V gene lost 6 bases and the J gene lost 5 bases, with 10 bases spanning the gap. The CDR3 DNA reads as TGTGCCAGCAGACCCGGGGAGTATGGCTACACCTTC. Translating gives CASRPGEYGYTF.